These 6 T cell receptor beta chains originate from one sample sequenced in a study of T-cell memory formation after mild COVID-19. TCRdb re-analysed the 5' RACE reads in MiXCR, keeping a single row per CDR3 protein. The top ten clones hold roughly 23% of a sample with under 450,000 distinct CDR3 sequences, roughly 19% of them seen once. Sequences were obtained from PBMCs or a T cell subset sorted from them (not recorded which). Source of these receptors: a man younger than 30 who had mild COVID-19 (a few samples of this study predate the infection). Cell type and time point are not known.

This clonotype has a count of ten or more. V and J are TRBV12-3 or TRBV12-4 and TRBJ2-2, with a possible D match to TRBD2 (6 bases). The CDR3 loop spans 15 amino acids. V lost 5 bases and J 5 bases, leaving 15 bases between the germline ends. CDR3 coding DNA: TGTGCCAGCAGTCCCACTACGGACTATACCGGGGAGCTGTTTTTT. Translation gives CASSPTTDYTGELFF.

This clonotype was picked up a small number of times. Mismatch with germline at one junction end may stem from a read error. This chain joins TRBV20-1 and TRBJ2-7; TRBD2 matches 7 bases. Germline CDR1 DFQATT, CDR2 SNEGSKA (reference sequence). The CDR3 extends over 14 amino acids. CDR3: CSATGTTPSDEQYF. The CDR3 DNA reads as TGCAGTGCAACCGGGACTACCCCCTCCGACGAGCAGTACTTC.

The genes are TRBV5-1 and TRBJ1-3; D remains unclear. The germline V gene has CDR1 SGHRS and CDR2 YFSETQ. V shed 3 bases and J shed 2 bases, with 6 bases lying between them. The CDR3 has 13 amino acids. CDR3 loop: CASSSKTGNTIYF. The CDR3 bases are TGCGCCAGCAGCTCCAAAACTGGAAACACCATATATTTT.

The CDR3 bases are TGTGCCAGCAGCTTAGAACAGGACCCCCAGCATTTT. Translating gives CASSLEQDPQHF. The J gene is TRBJ1-5, the V gene TRBV7-9, with a weak D call TRBD1 (5 bases). CDR1 is SEHNR and CDR2 is FQNEAQ in the germline V gene (reference sequence). With 1 base removed from V and 10 bases from J, the gap between germline ends came to 8 bases. The CDR3 has 12 residues.

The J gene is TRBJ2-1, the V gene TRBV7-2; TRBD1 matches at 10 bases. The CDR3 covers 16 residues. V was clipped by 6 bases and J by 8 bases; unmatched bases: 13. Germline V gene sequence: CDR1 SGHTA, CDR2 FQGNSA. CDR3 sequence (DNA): TGTGCCAGCAGTCGCTATAACTCGGGACAGGGGTATGAGCAGTTCTTC. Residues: CASSRYNSGQGYEQFF.

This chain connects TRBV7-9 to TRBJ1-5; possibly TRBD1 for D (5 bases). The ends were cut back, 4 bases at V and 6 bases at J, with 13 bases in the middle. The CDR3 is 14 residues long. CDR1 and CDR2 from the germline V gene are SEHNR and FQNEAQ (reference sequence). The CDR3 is CASSSGSGLQPQHF. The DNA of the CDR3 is TGTGCCAGCAGCTCAGGATCGGGGCTTCAGCCCCAGCATTTT.